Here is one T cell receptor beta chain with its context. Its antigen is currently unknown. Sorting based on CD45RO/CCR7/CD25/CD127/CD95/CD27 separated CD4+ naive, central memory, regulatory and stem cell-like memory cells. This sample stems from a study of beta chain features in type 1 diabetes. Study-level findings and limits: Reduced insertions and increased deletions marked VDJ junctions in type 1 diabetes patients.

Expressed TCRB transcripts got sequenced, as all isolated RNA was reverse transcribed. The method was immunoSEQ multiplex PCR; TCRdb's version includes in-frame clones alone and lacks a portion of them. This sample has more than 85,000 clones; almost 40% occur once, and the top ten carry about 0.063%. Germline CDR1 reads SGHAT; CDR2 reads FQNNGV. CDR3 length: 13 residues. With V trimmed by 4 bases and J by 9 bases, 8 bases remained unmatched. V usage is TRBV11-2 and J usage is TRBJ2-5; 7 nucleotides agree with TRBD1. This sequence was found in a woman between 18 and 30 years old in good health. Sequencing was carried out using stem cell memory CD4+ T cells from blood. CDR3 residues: CASSSNRGRAQYF. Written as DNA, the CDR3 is TGTGCCAGCAGCTCGAACAGGGGAAGGGCCCAGTACTTC.